This T cell receptor (beta chain) emerged from a study of shared clonotypes between healthy human individuals. Study-level background: The plates for each donor numbered three CD4 naive, three CD4 memory, two CD8 naive and one CD8 memory.

CD45RO-negative, CCR7-positively selected cells formed the naive CD8 fraction, excluding terminally differentiated effector memory CD45RA+ cells. Study-wide points: Clonotypes shared by all four sorted-subset donors had higher generation probabilities than non-shared clonotypes. Rarefaction demonstrated incomplete sorted-subset sequencing despite large depth.

In the case of this clone: Its matching antigen is unknown.

Germline-derived CDR1 and CDR2 are LGHNA and YSLEER. The CDR3 extends over 14 amino acids. The V gene lost 1 base and the J gene lost 2 bases, with 8 bases spanning the gap. Each sorted subset replicate got 200 ng genomic DNA, tens of thousands of genomes. This table comes from immunoSEQ multiplex PCR, and its TCRdb copy is limited to in-frame clones, with some not included. The data hold about 2,200,000 clones, with about 93% observed a single time. The receptor was derived from a man aged 18 to 29 in good health. Some clones in this sample may be carry-over from other donors' samples. The V and J genes are TRBV4-3 and TRBJ1-1, with D tentatively TRBD1 (6 bases). Source material: naive CD8+ T cells from PBMCs. DNA for the CDR3: TGCGCCAGCAGCCAAGTGGACAGTAACACTGAAGCTTTCTTT. It translates to CASSQVDSNTEAFF.